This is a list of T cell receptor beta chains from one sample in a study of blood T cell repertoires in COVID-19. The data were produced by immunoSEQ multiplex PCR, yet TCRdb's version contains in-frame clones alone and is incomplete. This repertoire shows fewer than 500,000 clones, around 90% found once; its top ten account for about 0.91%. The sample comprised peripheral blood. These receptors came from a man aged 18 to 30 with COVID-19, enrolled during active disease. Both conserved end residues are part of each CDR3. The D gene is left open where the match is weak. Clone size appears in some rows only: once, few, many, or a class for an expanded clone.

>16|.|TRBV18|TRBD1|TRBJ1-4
CASSRDRGHTNEKLFF
TGTGCCAGCTCACGAGACAGGGGGCACACTAATGAAAAACTGTTTTTT
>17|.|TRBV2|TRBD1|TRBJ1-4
CASRPGPDRGPNEKLFF
TGTGCCAGCAGGCCAGGACCGGACAGGGGACCTAATGAAAAACTGTTTTTT
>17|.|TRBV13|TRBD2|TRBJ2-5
CASSLGRGTKAGETQYF
TGTGCCAGCAGCTTAGGACGGGGGACTAAAGCGGGAGAGACCCAGTACTTC
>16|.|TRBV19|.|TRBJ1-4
CASSGNRYWSNEKLFF
TGTGCCAGTAGTGGGAACAGGTATTGGTCTAATGAAAAACTGTTTTTT
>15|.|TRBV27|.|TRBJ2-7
CASSLGAGGSYEQYF
TGTGCCAGCAGTTTAGGAGCGGGCGGTTCCTACGAGCAGTACTTC
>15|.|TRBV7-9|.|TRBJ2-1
CASSLARRQVGEQFF
TGTGCCAGCAGCTTAGCGCGGAGACAGGTTGGTGAGCAGTTCTTC
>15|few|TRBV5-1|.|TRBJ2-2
CASSLTGSNTGELFF
TGCGCCAGCAGCTTGACAGGGTCAAACACCGGGGAGCTGTTTTTT
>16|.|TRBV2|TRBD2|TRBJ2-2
CASSGLAGGNTGELFF
TGTGCCAGCAGTGGACTAGCGGGGGGGAACACCGGGGAGCTGTTTTTT
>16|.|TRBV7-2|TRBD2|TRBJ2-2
CASSLMAGGISGELFF
TGTGCCAGCAGCTTAATGGCGGGAGGAATCTCCGGGGAGCTGTTTTTT
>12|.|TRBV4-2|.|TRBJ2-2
CASGPLAGELFF
TGTGCCAGCGGGCCTTTGGCCGGGGAGCTGTTTTTT
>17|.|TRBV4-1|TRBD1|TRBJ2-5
CASSQQGGQGAIETQYF
TGCGCCAGCAGCCAACAAGGGGGACAGGGGGCAATTGAGACCCAGTACTTC
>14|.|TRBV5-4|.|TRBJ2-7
CASSLGQNSYEQYF
TGTGCCAGCAGCTTGGGACAGAATTCCTACGAGCAGTACTTC
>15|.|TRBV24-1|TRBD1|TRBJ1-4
CATSAGQGTNEKLFF
TGTGCCACCAGTGCCGGACAGGGTACTAATGAAAAACTGTTTTTT
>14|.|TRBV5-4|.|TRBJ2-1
CASSPQNGYNEQFF
TGTGCCAGCAGCCCCCAGAATGGTTACAATGAGCAGTTCTTC
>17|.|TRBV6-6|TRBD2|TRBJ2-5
CASSPLAGGGRRVTQYF
TGTGCCAGCAGTCCTCTAGCGGGAGGGGGGAGAAGAGTGACCCAGTACTTC
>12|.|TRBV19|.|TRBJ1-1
CASKRANTEAFF
TGTGCCAGTAAGAGGGCGAACACTGAAGCTTTCTTT
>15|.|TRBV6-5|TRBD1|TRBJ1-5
CASSRDRGSNQPQHF
TGTGCCAGCAGCCGGGACAGGGGAAGCAATCAGCCCCAGCATTTT
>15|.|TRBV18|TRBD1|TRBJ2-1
CASSPDREPYNEQFF
TGTGCCAGCTCACCGGACAGGGAACCCTACAATGAGCAGTTCTTC
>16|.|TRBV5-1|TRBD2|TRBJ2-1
CASSLKAGGTYNEQFF
TGCGCCAGCAGCTTGAAGGCGGGAGGGACCTACAATGAGCAGTTCTTC
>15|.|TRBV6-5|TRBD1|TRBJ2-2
CASTSGTGQTGELFF
TGTGCCAGCACCTCCGGGACAGGGCAGACCGGGGAGCTGTTTTTT
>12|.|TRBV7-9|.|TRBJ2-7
CASRSTSYEQYF
TGTGCCAGCCGTAGTACCTCCTACGAGCAGTACTTC
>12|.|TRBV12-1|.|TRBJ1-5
CASSCFSPAQHF
TGTGCCAGCAGCTGCTTTAGTCCGGCCCAGCATTTT
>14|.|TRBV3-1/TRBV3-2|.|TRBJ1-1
CATSRENRNTEAFF
TGTGCCACCTCCCGGGAGAACCGAAACACTGAAGCTTTCTTT
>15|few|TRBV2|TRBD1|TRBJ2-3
CASSPLQGAGDTQYF
TGTGCCAGCAGCCCCCTACAGGGGGCCGGAGATACGCAGTATTTT
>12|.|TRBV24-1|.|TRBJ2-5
CAAGQTQETQYF
TGTGCCGCTGGACAGACTCAAGAGACCCAGTACTTC
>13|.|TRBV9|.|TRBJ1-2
CASSRLGGGGYTF
TGTGCCAGCAGCCGATTAGGAGGAGGGGGCTACACCTTC
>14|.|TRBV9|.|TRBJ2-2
CASSVHQNTGELFF
TGTGCCAGCAGCGTTCATCAAAACACCGGGGAGCTGTTTTTT
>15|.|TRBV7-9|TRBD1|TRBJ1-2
CASSPRTGSSYGYTF
TGTGCCAGCAGCCCACGGACAGGGAGCAGCTATGGCTACACCTTC
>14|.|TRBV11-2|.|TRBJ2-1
CASRTGSSVNEQFF
TGTGCCAGCAGAACAGGGTCATCGGTCAATGAGCAGTTCTTC
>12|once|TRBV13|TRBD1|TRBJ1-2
CASSKGAGGYTF
TGTGCCAGCAGTAAGGGGGCGGGCGGCTACACCTTC
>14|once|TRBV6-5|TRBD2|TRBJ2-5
CASSHGLAEETQYF
TGTGCCAGCAGTCACGGACTAGCGGAAGAGACCCAGTACTTC
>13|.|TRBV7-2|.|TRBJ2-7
CASSLGPADEQYF
TGTGCCAGCAGCTTAGGGCCCGCTGACGAGCAGTACTTC
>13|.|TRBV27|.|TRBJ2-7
CASSWDFSYEQYF
TGTGCCAGCAGCTGGGACTTCTCCTACGAGCAGTACTTC
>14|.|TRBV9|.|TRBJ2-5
CASSVEGQRETQYF
TGTGCCAGCAGCGTAGAAGGACAAAGAGAGACCCAGTACTTC
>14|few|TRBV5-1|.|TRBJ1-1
CASSLGAGNTEAFF
TGCGCCAGCAGCTTGGGAGCAGGGAATACTGAAGCTTTCTTT
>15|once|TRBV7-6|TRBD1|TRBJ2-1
CASSADRGSYNEQFF
TGTGCCAGCAGCGCAGACAGGGGCTCCTACAATGAGCAGTTCTTC
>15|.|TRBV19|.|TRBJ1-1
CASSMTVHLNTEAFF
TGTGCCAGTAGTATGACAGTCCACTTGAACACTGAAGCTTTCTTT
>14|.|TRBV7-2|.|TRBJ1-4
CASSFRTGNEKLFF
TGTGCCAGCAGCTTCCGGACGGGGAATGAAAAACTGTTTTTT
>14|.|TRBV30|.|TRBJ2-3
CAWIPFYNTDTQYF
TGTGCCTGGATCCCCTTTTATAACACAGATACGCAGTATTTT
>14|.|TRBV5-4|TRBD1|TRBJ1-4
CASSLGDRGGKLFF
TGTGCCAGCAGCTTGGGGGACAGGGGCGGAAAACTGTTTTTT
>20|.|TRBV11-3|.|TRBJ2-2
CASSLDPLRHSSVVAGELFF
TGTGCCAGCAGCTTAGACCCTCTAAGACATTCGTCGGTAGTCGCCGGGGAGCTGTTTTTT
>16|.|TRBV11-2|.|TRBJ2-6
CASTGQLGVGANVLTF
TGTGCCAGCACGGGACAACTTGGGGTTGGGGCCAACGTCCTGACTTTC
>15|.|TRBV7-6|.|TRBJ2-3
CASSLPGFPADTQYF
TGTGCCAGCAGCTTACCGGGATTCCCCGCAGATACGCAGTATTTT
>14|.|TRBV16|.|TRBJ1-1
CASSSATRGTEAFF
TGTGCCAGCAGCTCCGCGACTAGGGGCACTGAAGCTTTCTTT
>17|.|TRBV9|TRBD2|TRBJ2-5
CASSPSGTSGYQETQYF
TGTGCCAGCAGCCCATCCGGGACTAGCGGATACCAAGAGACCCAGTACTTC
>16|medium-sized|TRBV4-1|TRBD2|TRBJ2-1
CASSQVGGGARNEQFF
TGCGCCAGCAGCCAAGTGGGCGGGGGGGCGAGGAATGAGCAGTTCTTC
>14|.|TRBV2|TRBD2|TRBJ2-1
CASSEGLAVNEQFF
TGTGCCAGCAGTGAGGGACTAGCGGTCAATGAGCAGTTCTTC
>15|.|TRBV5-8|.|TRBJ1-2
CASSPTDPVIYGYTF
TGTGCCAGCAGCCCAACAGACCCTGTTATTTATGGCTACACCTTC
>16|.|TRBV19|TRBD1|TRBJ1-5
CASSTRQGRANQPQHF
TGTGCCAGTAGTACCCGACAGGGAAGAGCCAATCAGCCCCAGCATTTT
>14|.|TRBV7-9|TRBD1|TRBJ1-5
CASSWDRDAQPQHF
TGTGCCAGCAGCTGGGACAGGGACGCTCAGCCCCAGCATTTT
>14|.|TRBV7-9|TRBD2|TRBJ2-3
CASIDREGADTQYF
TGTGCCAGCATCGATCGGGAGGGGGCAGATACGCAGTATTTT
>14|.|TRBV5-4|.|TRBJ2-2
CASSAGERTGELFF
TGTGCCAGCAGCGCCGGAGAGAGAACCGGGGAGCTGTTTTTT
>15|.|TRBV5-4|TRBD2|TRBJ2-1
CASRPGLAGEGEQFF
TGTGCCAGCAGACCCGGACTAGCGGGAGAGGGGGAGCAGTTCTTC
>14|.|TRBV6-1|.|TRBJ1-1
CASSETGRNTEAFF
TGTGCCAGCAGTGAAACAGGGAGGAACACTGAAGCTTTCTTT